This TCR beta chain was observed in a study of blood T cell repertoires in COVID-19. The V gene lost 0 bases and the J gene lost 8 bases, with 16 bases spanning the gap. The CDR3 extends over 16 amino acids. Germline loops: CDR1 MNHEY, CDR2 SVGAGI. Profiling relied on immunoSEQ multiplex PCR, and the TCRdb table lists in-frame clones only, not all of them. In the table there are around 150,000 clones, 65% to 90% of which are singletons. The chain is built from TRBV6-5 and TRBJ1-4; D gene uncertain. This TCR was sampled from a woman aged 50 to 60 in a cohort sampled during active or convalescent COVID-19. Sequencing was carried out using peripheral blood. The CDR3 DNA reads as TGTGCCAGCAGTTACTCGTCCGGGGATCCAATCGAAAAACTGTTTTTT. Encoded protein: CASSYSSGDPIEKLFF.